The next 26 T cell receptor beta chains were all read from a single sample in a study of cytomegalovirus exposure and HLA in healthy donors. With 60 Vbeta and 13 Jbeta primers, the PCR was carried out. Data came from immunoSEQ multiplex PCR; TCRdb stores just in-frame clones and leaves some out. The table includes roughly 150,000 clones, roughly 74% detected once. Material: PBMCs. These TCRs come from a man younger than 35 in good health and CMV-seropositive.

J is TRBJ2-7 and V is TRBV14, with D tentatively TRBD1 (7 bases). The CDR3 runs to 16 residues. V lost 4 bases to trimming and J lost 6 bases, with 22 bases between them. Looked up from germline, CDR1 is SGHDN and CDR2 is FVKESK. CDR3 sequence: CASSRTGDRVRGEQYF. DNA of the CDR3: TGTGCCAGCAGCCGGACGGGAGACAGGGTGAGAGGCGAGCAGTACTTC.

The rearrangement links TRBV6-1 to TRBJ1-5; a weak D match, TRBD1 (6 bases). CDR3 length equals 15 residues. Germline CDR1 and CDR2: MNHNS and SASEGT. Trimming left V 7 bases short and J 4 bases short, with 17 bases between. This CDR3 reads CASTPDGGRNQPQHF. CDR3 bases: TGTGCCAGCACCCCTGACGGGGGGCGTAATCAGCCCCAGCATTTT.

The chain links TRBV6-1 to TRBJ1-2; TRBD1 aligns across 8 bases. This CDR3 comprises 12 residues. In germline, CDR1 is MNHNS, CDR2 SASEGT. The V gene end was trimmed by 11 bases and the J gene end by 4 bases; junction bases not matched to a gene: 6. CDR3 protein: CASGGQGYGYTF. CDR3 nucleotide sequence: TGTGCCTCCGGTGGACAGGGCTATGGCTACACCTTC.

The chain carries TRBV30 and TRBJ2-5; TRBD2 matches at 7 bases. The end of the DNA fits TRBJ2-7 better, so the J call may be wrong. CDR3 length: 13 amino acids. Germline V CDR1 and CDR2: GTSNPN, SVGIG (reference sequence). Here the CDR3 reads CAWSVGGSYEQYF. Written as DNA, the CDR3 is TGTGCCTGGAGTGTGGGGGGGTCCTACGAGCAGTACTTC.

The chain is built from TRBV25-1 and TRBJ2-1; D is uncertain. This CDR3 region has 15 residues. Germline assignment: CDR1 MGHDK and CDR2 SYGVNS. V lost 3 bases and J lost 10, with 19 bases in between. The DNA of the CDR3 is TGTGCCAGCAGTGACCGATACCCCCCTAGAGGAGAGCAGTTCTTC. Translation gives CASSDRYPPRGEQFF.

This clone turned up a few times. V gene TRBV5-1 combines with J gene TRBJ2-7, with 9 bases lining up with TRBD2. The V gene end was trimmed by 2 bases and the J gene end by 4 bases; junction bases not matched to a gene: 4. The CDR3 loop spans 14 amino acids. The germline V gene encodes CDR1 SGHRS and CDR2 YFSETQ. This CDR3 is CASSFGTSRYEQYF. The CDR3 region has the DNA TGCGCCAGCAGCTTTGGGACTAGCCGGTACGAGCAGTACTTC.

The chain employs TRBV7-3 and TRBJ2-3, with D possibly being TRBD2 (6 bases). Germline values: CDR1 SGHTA, CDR2 FQGTGA. The CDR3 runs 14 residues. V gave up 5 bases and J gave up 1 base, with 10 bases separating them. This CDR3 is CASSLGLGTDTQYF. As DNA, the CDR3 is TGTGCCAGCAGCCTGGGACTTGGCACAGATACGCAGTATTTT.

The chain is built from TRBV29-1 and TRBJ2-7; no reliable D call. This CDR3 spans 13 amino acids. Trimming pared 6 bases from V and 2 bases from J, leaving 14 bases between. Germline lookup yields CDR1 SQVTM and CDR2 ANQGSEA. DNA for the CDR3: TGCAGCGTCATCAGGCCTCGCCCCTACGAGCAGTACTTC. Amino acid sequence: CSVIRPRPYEQYF.

This sequence joins TRBV5-6 and TRBJ1-1; 7 nucleotides line up with TRBD1. The CDR3 has 18 amino acids. With 0 bases clipped from V and 0 bases from J, the junction kept 11 bases outside the gene matches. The V gene's germline CDR1 is SGHDT and CDR2 YYEEEE. The CDR3 DNA follows: TGTGCCAGCAGCTTGGGGCTGGACAGGCAACGCATGAACACTGAAGCTTTCTTT. Its protein is CASSLGLDRQRMNTEAFF.

The V gene is TRBV5-1, the J gene TRBJ2-2; 8 nucleotides line up with TRBD1. CDR1 and CDR2 (germline): SGHRS, YFSETQ. Trimming took 1 base from V and 1 from J; bases not matched to a gene: 0. The CDR3 is 15 amino acids. CDR3 in DNA: TGCGCCAGCAGCTTGACAGGGGGGAACACCGGGGAGCTGTTTTTT. Translating gives CASSLTGGNTGELFF.

V gene TRBV5-4 combines with J gene TRBJ2-5, with TRBD2 identical over 8 bases. This CDR3 has 16 amino acids. The V gene's germline CDR1 is SGHNT and CDR2 YYREEE (reference sequence). Unmatched junction bases numbered 12, after V lost 4 bases and J lost 4 bases. The CDR3 DNA is TGTGCCAGCAGCCCAGTAGGGAGCGGGAGTCGAGAGACCCAGTACTTC. The encoded protein is CASSPVGSGSRETQYF. Complete variable domain (other parts from reference TRBV5-4 and TRBJ2-5): ETGVTQSPTHLIKTRGQQVTLRCSSQSGHNTVSWYQQALGQGPQFIFQYYREEENGRGNFPPRFSGLQFPNYSSELNVNALELDDSALYLCASSPVGSGSRETQYFGPGTRLLVL.

The CDR3 sequence: CASSLGLLNPDTQYF. CDR3 nucleotide sequence: TGTGCCAGCAGCTTGGGACTTCTCAACCCAGATACGCAGTATTTT. This chain links TRBV7-2 with TRBJ2-3; possibly TRBD2 for D (6 bases). The CDR3 is 15 residues long. The V end lost 3 bases, the J end lost 4 bases, and 14 bases lay between the germline ends. The germline CDR1 and CDR2 sequences are SGHTA and FQGNSA.

A single count supports this clone. This chain connects TRBV5-4 to TRBJ2-7; 9 nucleotides agree with TRBD2. The J segment lost 2 bases and the V segment lost 3 bases, leaving 15 bases of the junction unmatched. Germline lookup yields CDR1 SGHNT and CDR2 YYREEE (reference sequence). The length of the CDR3 is 18 residues. The CDR3: CASSSFGGTSRMTYEQYF. CDR3 coding DNA: TGTGCCAGCAGCTCTTTCGGAGGGACTAGCCGAATGACCTACGAGCAGTACTTC.

This chain joins TRBV28 and TRBJ2-1; 14 bases align to TRBD2. V trimming: 5 bases; J trimming: 4 bases; junction bases outside the gene matches: 7. Germline V gene lookup returns CDR1 MDHEN and CDR2 SYDVKM. The CDR3 has 17 amino acids. Here the CDR3 reads CASSPSGTSGGYNEQFF. The CDR3 nucleotides read TGTGCCAGCAGTCCCTCCGGGACTAGCGGGGGTTACAATGAGCAGTTCTTC.

The sample holds a few counts of this clone. DNA of the CDR3: TGTGCCAGCAGTACACAATACAATGAGCAGTTCTTC. It translates to CASSTQYNEQFF. V usage is TRBV5-8 and J usage is TRBJ2-1; no definite D call. V dropped 5 bases and J dropped 4 bases, with 7 bases sitting between them. The CDR3 runs 12 residues. CDR1 and CDR2 from the germline V gene are SGHTS and YDEGEE. The whole variable domain, filled in from reference TRBV5-8 and TRBJ2-1, reads EAGVTQSPTHLIKTRGQQATLRCSPISGHTSVYWYQQALGLGLQFLLWYDEGEERNRGNFPPRFSGRQFPNYSSELNVNALELEDSALYLCASSTQYNEQFFGPGTRLTVL.

This clone was seen just once. CDR3 DNA sequence: TGTGCCAGCAGCCCATTGACAGCAACTAATGAAAAACTGTTTTTT. Protein sequence: CASSPLTATNEKLFF. The J gene is TRBJ1-4, the V gene TRBV7-9; possibly TRBD1 for D (5 bases). CDR1 is SEHNR, CDR2 FQNEAQ, per germline (reference sequence). The CDR3 covers 15 residues. V gave up 5 bases and J gave up 0 bases, with 10 bases separating them. The variable domain in full, completed from reference TRBV7-9 and TRBJ1-4, reads DTGVSQNPRHKITKRGQNVTFRCDPISEHNRLYWYRQTLGQGPEFLTYFQNEAQLEKSRLLSDRFSAERPKGSFSTLEIQRTEQGDSAMYLCASSPLTATNEKLFFGSGTQLSVL.

This chain joins TRBV18 and TRBJ2-5; 9 bases line up with TRBD2. From germline, CDR1 is KGHSH and CDR2 LQKENI. The CDR3 covers 17 residues. J gave up 6 bases and V 0 bases, and 11 bases lay outside the gene matches. For the CDR3, the DNA is TGTGCCAGCTCACCACCGCTCGCGGGGGGGAAAAGGAAGACCCAGTACTTC. Encoded protein: CASSPPLAGGKRKTQYF.

This clone was seen more than once but under ten times. The chain is built from TRBV27 and TRBJ2-7; no clear D. The V end lost 4 bases, the J end lost 4 bases, and 5 bases lay between the germline ends. Germline assignment: CDR1 MNHEY and CDR2 SMNVEV (reference sequence). The CDR3 covers 11 residues. In DNA, the CDR3 is TGTGCCAGCAGTTCGCGGTACGAGCAGTACTTC. Its protein is CASSSRYEQYF.

V usage is TRBV27 and J usage is TRBJ2-7, with D tentatively TRBD2 (6 bases). The germline V gene has CDR1 MNHEY and CDR2 SMNVEV (reference sequence). V gave up 4 bases and J gave up 1 base, with 8 bases separating them. The CDR3 totals 13 residues. CDR3 in amino acids: CASSYGGSYEQYF. In DNA, the CDR3 is TGTGCCAGCAGTTACGGGGGTTCCTACGAGCAGTACTTC.

The chain uses TRBV6-5 and TRBJ2-7; 8 positions agree with TRBD1. The CDR3 covers 15 residues. Germline-derived CDR1 and CDR2 are MNHEY and SVGAGI. With 5 bases clipped from V and 1 base from J, the junction kept 7 bases outside the gene matches. CDR3 sequence reads: CASSTTGTGSYEQYF. CDR3 DNA: TGTGCCAGCAGTACCACCGGGACAGGTTCCTACGAGCAGTACTTC.

J is TRBJ2-1 and V is TRBV7-8; D unresolved. Germline V gene sequence: CDR1 SGHVS, CDR2 FQNEAQ. CDR3 size: 16 residues. The germline V and J ends were trimmed by 0 bases and 10 bases, with 19 bases remaining between them. The chain's CDR3 is CASSLAPVQSLVEQFF. The DNA of the CDR3 is TGTGCCAGCAGCTTAGCCCCAGTACAGAGTCTTGTCGAGCAGTTCTTC.

The chain has TRBV27 and TRBJ2-1, with TRBD1 matching over 10 bases. The CDR3 totals 16 residues. The germline CDR1 and CDR2 sequences are MNHEY and SMNVEV (reference sequence). V was pared by 5 bases and J by 10 bases, with 14 bases of the junction left unmatched. The CDR3 nucleotides read TGTGCCAGCAGTCTAACAGGACAGGGGGAAACTTGGGAGCAGTTCTTC. This encodes CASSLTGQGETWEQFF.

The J gene is TRBJ2-7, the V gene TRBV5-1; perhaps TRBD1 as D (6 bases). CDR1 is SGHRS and CDR2 is YFSETQ in the germline V gene. The CDR3 totals 14 residues. Trimming stripped 4 bases from V and 3 bases from J, with 14 bases between. The CDR3 reads CASSVEQGSYEQYF. DNA of the CDR3: TGCGCCAGCAGCGTAGAACAGGGAAGCTACGAGCAGTACTTC. Using reference TRBV5-1 and TRBJ2-7 for the parts outside the CDR3, the full variable domain is KAGVTQTPRYLIKTRGQQVTLSCSPISGHRSVSWYQQTPGQGLQFLFEYFSETQRNKGNFPGRFSGRQFSNSRSEMNVSTLELGDSALYLCASSVEQGSYEQYFGPGTRLTVT.

The chain joins TRBV2 to TRBJ2-3; 10 bases align to TRBD1. V was clipped by 9 bases and J by 4 bases; unmatched bases: 7. The CDR3 is 14 residues long. Per the germline V gene, CDR1 is SNHLY and CDR2 is FYNNEI. The CDR3 sequence: CASIRDRGPDTQYF. CDR3 in DNA: TGTGCCAGTATACGGGACAGGGGTCCAGATACGCAGTATTTT.

This chain uses TRBV28 with TRBJ2-5; the D gene is possibly TRBD1 (6 bases). V was clipped by 3 bases and J by 7 bases, with 15 bases between them. In germline, CDR1 is MDHEN, CDR2 SYDVKM. CDR3 length equals 14 residues. This chain's CDR3 is CASSLGAGLGTQYF. The DNA of the CDR3 is TGTGCCAGCAGTTTGGGGGCGGGTTTGGGGACCCAGTACTTC.

The chain has TRBV7-2 and TRBJ2-3, with D possibly matching TRBD2 (5 bases). The CDR3 consists of 15 residues. Germline CDR1 SGHTA, CDR2 FQGNSA. Deletions cut 6 bases from V and 4 bases from J, with 17 bases between. The CDR3 here is CASRPDSPRADTQYF. CDR3 DNA: TGTGCCAGCAGACCCGACTCCCCGAGGGCAGATACGCAGTATTTT.